This entry features one T cell receptor (beta chain) sequence. Profiled with immunoSEQ multiplex PCR; TCRdb holds only in-frame clones, not every one. The sample includes a few hundred thousand clones, 95% to 98% seen only once; the top ten take less than 0.065%. These data belong to a study of shared clonotypes between healthy human individuals. Trimming took 4 bases from V and 5 from J; bases not matched to a gene: 4. Germline CDR1 reads KGHSH; CDR2 reads LQKENI. The CDR3 length is 13 residues. The rearrangement links TRBV18 to TRBJ2-5; 7 positions agree with TRBD2. This receptor was obtained from a young woman in good health. Material for sequencing was naive CD4+ T cells sorted from blood. Indicated subset: CD45RA+ positively selected. CDR3 in DNA: TGTGCCAGCTCACTCCCGGGAGGTGAGACCCAGTACTTC. Its protein product is CASSLPGGETQYF.